This TCR beta chain emerged from a study of T cells in Graves' hyperthyroidism and ophthalmopathy. Amplification of TCR beta CDR3 regions used RNA as the template. When the TCR CDR3 underwent first-round RT-PCR, the HTBI primer set was used. TCRdb ran MiXCR on the multiplex PCR reads and lists one entry per CDR3 protein. Of 600,000 to 650,000 distinct CDR3 sequences detected, 15% to 20% appear once; the ten largest clones hold 3.5% to 4%. Not enrolled were patients with uncontrolled infection, other autoimmune disease, pregnancy or lactation. The CDR3 sequence is 13 residues long. Trimming removed 5 bases from V and 6 bases from J, with 11 bases in between. CDR1 and CDR2 from the germline V gene are SGHTA and FQGTGA. Ten or more counts support this clonotype.

The sample consisted of blood. The clonotype comes from a woman between 25 and 40 years old with Graves' hyperthyroidism. V is TRBV7-3 and J is TRBJ1-5; TRBD1 might be the D (5 bases). CDR3 loop: CASSTSGSQPQHF. Written as DNA, the CDR3 is TGTGCCAGCAGCACCTCAGGGAGTCAGCCCCAGCATTTT.